The 27 T cell receptor beta chains in this list originate from one sample, sequenced in a study of chemoradiotherapy in HPV16-positive cancers. Measured with immunoSEQ multiplex PCR; TCRdb has only the in-frame clones, and not every one. The table lists about 1,500 clones, roughly 83% of them singletons. The material sequenced was tumor tissue, taken from a patient who underwent chemoradiotherapy. The receptors were sampled from a human donor with HPV-associated anogenital cancer.

The V gene is TRBV5-4, the J gene TRBJ2-1, with 8 bases that match TRBD2. The CDR3 is 17 amino acids. J lost 7 bases, V lost 0 bases, and 12 bases had no gene match. CDR1 is SGHNT and CDR2 is YYREEE in the germline V gene (reference sequence). This CDR3 is CASSLEAVGGRYNEQFF. CDR3 DNA: TGTGCCAGCAGCTTGGAGGCGGTGGGCGGGAGGTATAATGAGCAGTTCTTC.

This clone was seen only once. The genes are TRBV10-3 and TRBJ1-1; D is undetermined. Per the germline V gene, CDR1 is ENHRY and CDR2 is SYGVKD. Trimming stripped 6 bases from V and 3 bases from J, with 11 bases between. The CDR3 loop spans 13 amino acids. CDR3 in DNA: TGTGCCATCAGGAAGGCGCCAGACACTGAAGCTTTCTTT. Translating it yields CAIRKAPDTEAFF.

V usage is TRBV14 and J usage is TRBJ2-1, with D perhaps matching TRBD1 (6 bases). Deletions cut 3 bases from V and 10 bases from J, with 10 bases between. Looked up from germline, CDR1 is SGHDN and CDR2 is FVKESK. The CDR3 sequence is 12 residues long. The CDR3 here is CASSQQGLEQFF. As DNA, the CDR3 is TGTGCCAGCAGCCAGCAGGGGTTAGAGCAGTTCTTC.

This chain links TRBV5-4 with TRBJ1-1; D is unresolved. V lost 0 bases and J lost 6, with 6 bases in between. The CDR3 length is 12 residues. Per germline, CDR1 SGHNT and CDR2 YYREEE (reference sequence). CDR3 DNA sequence: TGTGCCAGCAGCTTGGAAGGGTCTGAAGCTTTCTTT. Amino acids: CASSLEGSEAFF.

The gene calls are TRBV7-2 and TRBJ2-2; TRBD2 agrees at 9 bases. Per the germline V gene, CDR1 is SGHTA and CDR2 is FQGNSA. J gave up 1 base and V 5 bases, and 14 bases lay outside the gene matches. The CDR3 runs to 19 residues. The CDR3 DNA reads as TGTGCCAGCAGCGGCCCCGTGCTAGCGGGGATAGTGAACACCGGGGAGCTGTTTTTT. It translates to CASSGPVLAGIVNTGELFF.

The rearrangement joins TRBV7-9 to TRBJ1-2; 7 bases agree with TRBD1. After removal of 3 bases from V and 4 bases from J, the junction contained 2 bases not matched to a gene. CDR3 length: 13 residues. The V gene's germline CDR1 is SEHNR and CDR2 FQNEAQ (reference sequence). The DNA for the CDR3 is TGTGCCAGCAGCTTTTCAGGGGGCTATGGCTACACCTTC. It translates to CASSFSGGYGYTF.

The chain joins TRBV29-1 to TRBJ2-2, with 7 bases identical to TRBD1. The V and J ends lost 7 bases and 4 bases, in that order; junction bases with no gene match: 6. The CDR3 is 13 residues long. CDR1 and CDR2 (germline): SQVTM, ANQGSEA. CDR3 in DNA: TGCAGCGCCCGGGACAGTCGCACCGGGGAGCTGTTTTTT. Translation: CSARDSRTGELFF.

This chain uses TRBV9 with TRBJ1-5, with TRBD1 as a possible D gene (5 bases). In germline, CDR1 is SGDLS, CDR2 YYNGEE. The V end was cut by 3 bases, the J end by 4 bases, with 11 bases between. The CDR3 is 14 amino acids. The CDR3 bases are TGTGCCAGCAGCGGTTCCGGGGCGAATCAGCCCCAGCATTTT. Protein sequence: CASSGSGANQPQHF. Full variable domain (outside the CDR3, taken from reference TRBV9 and TRBJ1-5): DSGVTQTPKHLITATGQRVTLRCSPRSGDLSVYWYQQSLDQGLQFLIQYYNGEERAKGNILERFSAQQFPDLHSELNLSSLELGDSALYFCASSGSGANQPQHFGDGTRLSIL.

The genes are TRBV5-1 and TRBJ2-1, with TRBD1 matching 10 bases. The junction had 5 bases not matched to a gene; V was cut back by 3 bases and J by 5 bases. Per the germline V gene, CDR1 is SGHRS and CDR2 is YFSETQ. The CDR3 loop spans 15 amino acids. This CDR3 reads CASSSGTGVNNEQFF. For the CDR3, the DNA is TGCGCCAGCAGCTCCGGGACAGGGGTAAACAATGAGCAGTTCTTC.

This clone was seen just once. J is TRBJ2-3 and V is TRBV7-6; D may be TRBD2 (5 bases). There are 13 residues in the CDR3. Trimming pared 5 bases from V and 6 bases from J, leaving 12 bases between. Germline CDR1 and CDR2: SGHVS and FNYEAQ. CDR3 protein: CASSPTREDTQYF. DNA of the CDR3: TGTGCCAGCAGCCCCACGAGGGAGGATACGCAGTATTTT.

CDR3 residues: CASSEMGGQPQHF. The CDR3 coding sequence is TGTGCCAGCAGTGAAATGGGAGGTCAGCCCCAGCATTTT. The chain is built from TRBV2 and TRBJ1-5; D is unclear. CDR1 is SNHLY and CDR2 is FYNNEI in the germline V gene. CDR3 size: 13 residues. V dropped 2 bases and J dropped 6 bases, with 8 bases sitting between them.

The chain links TRBV10-3 to TRBJ2-1; 7 nucleotides match TRBD1. Germline CDR1 is ENHRY and CDR2 is SYGVKD. Unmatched junction bases numbered 4, after V lost 1 base and J lost 7 bases. The CDR3 sequence is 14 residues long. Here the CDR3 reads CAISELTGKNEQFF. CDR3 nucleotides: TGTGCCATCAGTGAGTTGACAGGGAAAAATGAGCAGTTCTTC.

This chain joins TRBV27 and TRBJ2-3; D call uncertain. Germline lookup yields CDR1 MNHEY and CDR2 SMNVEV (reference sequence). The germline V and J ends were trimmed by 7 bases and 5 bases, with 10 bases remaining between them. This CDR3 comprises 12 residues. As DNA, the CDR3 is TGTGCCAGCAACGACTGGGGAGATACGCAGTATTTT. It is translated as CASNDWGDTQYF.

The rearrangement uses TRBV10-3 and TRBJ1-2; D possibly corresponds to TRBD1 (6 bases). Trimming cost V 3 bases and J 6 bases, with 11 bases left between them. The CDR3 spans 13 residues. The germline V gene encodes CDR1 ENHRY and CDR2 SYGVKD. This CDR3 reads CAISERAGDGYTF. The CDR3 nucleotides are TGTGCCATCAGTGAAAGGGCAGGGGATGGCTACACCTTC.

V and J are TRBV5-4 and TRBJ1-6, with a possible D match to TRBD1 (6 bases). With 4 bases removed from V and 5 bases from J, the gap between germline ends came to 16 bases. Germline V CDR1 and CDR2: SGHNT, YYREEE (reference sequence). This CDR3 region has 16 residues. The CDR3 bases are TGTGCCAGCAGCCGCCTACAGGGCGGAAATAATTCACCCCTCCACTTT. It translates to CASSRLQGGNNSPLHF.

This clone was counted once. V usage is TRBV19 and J usage is TRBJ1-5; 7 bases align to TRBD1. Trimming removed 5 bases from V and 5 bases from J; junction bases left unmatched: 12. Germline values: CDR1 LNHDA, CDR2 SQIVND (reference sequence). This CDR3 is built from 16 residues. The CDR3, as DNA: TGTGCCAGTAGTCAGGACAGGCGGGGGGGTGATCAGCCCCAGCATTTT. Residues: CASSQDRRGGDQPQHF.

This chain links TRBV30 with TRBJ1-4, with D possibly matching TRBD1 (6 bases). Trimming pared 3 bases from V and 11 bases from J, leaving 13 bases between. CDR1 and CDR2 (germline): GTSNPN, SVGIG (reference sequence). The CDR3 sequence is 12 residues long. For the CDR3, the DNA is TGTGCCTGGAGCCAGGGGAGGGACAAACTGTTTTTT. This encodes CAWSQGRDKLFF.

This clone occurred once. The V call is TRBV9, the J call TRBJ2-3, with TRBD1 as a possible D gene (6 bases). This CDR3 is 17 amino acids long. Trimming left V 0 bases short and J 1 base short, with 15 bases between. Germline CDR1 reads SGDLS; CDR2 reads YYNGEE. CDR3 sequence: CASSVEGLSGGTDTQYF. CDR3 nucleotides: TGTGCCAGCAGCGTAGAGGGGTTGTCAGGGGGCACAGATACGCAGTATTTT. Full variable domain (remainder filled in from reference TRBV9 and TRBJ2-3): DSGVTQTPKHLITATGQRVTLRCSPRSGDLSVYWYQQSLDQGLQFLIQYYNGEERAKGNILERFSAQQFPDLHSELNLSSLELGDSALYFCASSVEGLSGGTDTQYFGPGTRLTVL.

V and J are TRBV11-2 and TRBJ2-7, with a possible D match to TRBD1 (5 bases). Trimming shortened V by 4 bases and J by 2 bases, and 9 bases separated the two germline ends. The CDR3 is 13 residues long. In germline, CDR1 is SGHAT, CDR2 FQNNGV. The CDR3 spells CASSSGWAYEQYF. DNA of the CDR3: TGTGCCAGCAGCTCAGGGTGGGCCTACGAGCAGTACTTC.

This clone was observed a handful of times. Other DNA sequences in the same sample also yield this CDR3. V and J are TRBV29-1 and TRBJ1-6, with 7 bases matching TRBD1. V lost 6 bases to trimming and J lost 5 bases; unmatched junction nucleotides: 4. The CDR3 runs 13 residues. Germline V gene sequence: CDR1 SQVTM, CDR2 ANQGSEA. CDR3 residues: CSVPGTDNSPLHF. The CDR3 coding sequence is TGCAGCGTACCCGGGACAGATAATTCACCCCTCCACTTT. The variable domain in full, completed from reference TRBV29-1 and TRBJ1-6, reads SAVISQKPSRDICQRGTSLTIQCQVDSQVTMMFWYRQQPGQSLTLIATANQGSEATYESGFVIDKFPISRPNLTFSTLTVSNMSPEDSSIYLCSVPGTDNSPLHFGNGTRLTVT.

In DNA, the CDR3 is TGTGCCAGCAGCCCGATTGGAGCAGGGGGCTGGAACACTGAAGCTTTCTTT. Translating gives CASSPIGAGGWNTEAFF. V usage is TRBV9 and J usage is TRBJ1-1; TRBD1 aligns across 8 bases. Germline CDR1 reads SGDLS; CDR2 reads YYNGEE. The CDR3 has 17 amino acids. V shed 4 bases and J 1 base; nucleotides not matched to a gene: 12.

The gene calls are TRBV30 and TRBJ1-4; D call uncertain. This CDR3 is 18 amino acids long. Germline V gene data show CDR1 as GTSNPN and CDR2 as SVGIG (reference sequence). Trimming left V 1 base short and J 3 bases short, with 21 bases between. The CDR3 nucleotides are TGTGCCTGGAGTGCCCCCCCTCAAAGAGTTAGGGCTAATGAAAAACTGTTTTTT. Amino acids: CAWSAPPQRVRANEKLFF.

The rearrangement uses TRBV5-6 and TRBJ1-2; 7 bases agree with TRBD1. Germline V gene sequence: CDR1 SGHDT, CDR2 YYEEEE. The ends lost 4 bases at V and 4 bases at J; junction bases unmatched: 10. The CDR3 is 15 amino acids. CDR3 nucleotide sequence: TGTGCCAGCAGCACAGGGACAGTCACCTCCTATGGCTACACCTTC. This gives the protein CASSTGTVTSYGYTF.

The genes are TRBV19 and TRBJ2-7; D might be TRBD2 (6 bases). The CDR3 totals 14 residues. In germline, CDR1 is LNHDA, CDR2 SQIVND (reference sequence). V was trimmed by 2 bases and J by 0 bases, leaving 8 bases between them. The CDR3 DNA sequence: TGTGCCAGTAGTATATCCGGGAGCTCCTACGAGCAGTACTTC. As protein: CASSISGSSYEQYF.

The chain employs TRBV27 and TRBJ1-3, with a tentative D call TRBD1 (6 bases). V lost 5 bases, J lost 4 bases, and 12 bases lay in between. The CDR3 sequence is 14 residues long. Germline values: CDR1 MNHEY, CDR2 SMNVEV (reference sequence). This chain's CDR3 is CASSPQGNGNTIYF. DNA for the CDR3: TGTGCCAGCAGTCCACAGGGTAACGGAAACACCATATATTTT.

The chain employs TRBV7-6 and TRBJ1-2, with D possibly matching TRBD1 (5 bases). The CDR3 has 15 amino acids. Germline CDR1 and CDR2: SGHVS and FNYEAQ. The germline V and J ends were trimmed by 5 bases and 4 bases, with 17 bases remaining between them. CDR3 nucleotide sequence: TGTGCCAGCAGCCTCGGGGGGGTCGAGACCTATGGCTACACCTTC. It codes for CASSLGGVETYGYTF.

V usage is TRBV6-1 and J usage is TRBJ2-2; D is unresolved. Trimming stripped 7 bases from V and 5 bases from J, with 14 bases between. The CDR3 length is 14 residues. CDR1 and CDR2 from the germline V gene are MNHNS and SASEGT. This chain's CDR3 is CASNRASATGELFF. In DNA, the CDR3 is TGTGCCAGCAACCGGGCCAGCGCTACCGGGGAGCTGTTTTTT.